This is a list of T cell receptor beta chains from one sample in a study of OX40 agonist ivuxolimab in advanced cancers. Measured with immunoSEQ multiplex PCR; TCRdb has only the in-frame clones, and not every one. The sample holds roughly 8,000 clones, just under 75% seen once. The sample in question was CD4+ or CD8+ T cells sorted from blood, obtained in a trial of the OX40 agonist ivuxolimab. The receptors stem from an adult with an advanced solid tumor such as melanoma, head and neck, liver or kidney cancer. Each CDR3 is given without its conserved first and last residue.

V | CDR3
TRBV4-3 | ASNQGRETTELF
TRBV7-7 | ASSHGVGYEQY
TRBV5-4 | ASSPASGRVENEQY
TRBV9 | ASSVEGGELF
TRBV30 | AWREGQSYEQY
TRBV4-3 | ASSQDGQEAF
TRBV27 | ASSLRGYSNQPQH
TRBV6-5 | ASSPGDEQY
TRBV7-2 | ASSLQGASEQY
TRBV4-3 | ASSQGSGTLDGELF
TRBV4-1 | ASSHTGARGYT
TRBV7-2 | AGSEDTHEQY
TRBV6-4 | ASSEGAGDTDTQY
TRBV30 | AWSVLPGELF
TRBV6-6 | ASSPGTGGNQPQH
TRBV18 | ASSQSYLKADGTDTQY
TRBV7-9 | ASGRKDSKETQY
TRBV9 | ASSVYGSGELF
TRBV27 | AIPGGDRNQPQH
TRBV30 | AWSVRTTDSPLH
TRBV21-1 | ASRLVEAGAGELF
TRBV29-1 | SADVQGWVTDTQY
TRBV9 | ASSPGLQSSYEQY
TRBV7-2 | ASSPDGYEQY
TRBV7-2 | ASSLANNEQF
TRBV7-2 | ASSEDRASGNTIY
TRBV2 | ASSALSGRGTDTQY
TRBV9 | ASSASGGPYEQY
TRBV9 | ASRRDLDNEQF
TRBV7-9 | ASSLHPSTSGKNIQY
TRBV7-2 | ASSLDLRGRAFYEQY
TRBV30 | AWSVRSTVSGYEQY
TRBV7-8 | ASSDQGAGSPLH
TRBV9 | ASSVDGDPEETQY
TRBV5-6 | ASSLWSEADGELF
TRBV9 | ASTEGDRASYEQY
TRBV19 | ASRDNGRNTGELF
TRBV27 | ASRESTGTNQPQH
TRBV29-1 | SVESGHSYEQY
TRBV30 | AWSGDNYEQY
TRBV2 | ASSDEAPRYPNTIY
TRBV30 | AWSASRGRGFEQY
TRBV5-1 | ASSWNQHEGYTEAF
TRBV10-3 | ASTLGGAYGYT
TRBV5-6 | ASSLIATNEKLF
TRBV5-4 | ASVVVVPKTYGYT
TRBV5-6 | ASSSLGTAYEQY
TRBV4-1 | ASSQTTGTGLYNEQF
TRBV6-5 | ASNYGREQY
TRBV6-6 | ASSYGTRNEQF